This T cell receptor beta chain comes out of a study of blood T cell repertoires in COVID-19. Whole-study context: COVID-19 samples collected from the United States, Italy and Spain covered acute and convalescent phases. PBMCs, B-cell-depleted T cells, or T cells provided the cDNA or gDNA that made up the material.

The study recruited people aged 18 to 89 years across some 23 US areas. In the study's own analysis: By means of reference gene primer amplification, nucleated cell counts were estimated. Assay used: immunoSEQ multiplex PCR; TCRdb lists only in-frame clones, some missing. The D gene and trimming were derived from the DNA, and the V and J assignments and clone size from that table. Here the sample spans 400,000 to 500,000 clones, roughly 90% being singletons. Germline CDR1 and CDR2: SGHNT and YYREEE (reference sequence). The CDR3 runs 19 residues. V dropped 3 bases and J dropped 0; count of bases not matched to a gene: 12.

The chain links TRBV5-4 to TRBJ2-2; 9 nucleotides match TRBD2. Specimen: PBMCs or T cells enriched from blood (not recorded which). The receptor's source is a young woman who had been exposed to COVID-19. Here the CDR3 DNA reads TGTGCCAGCAGCTCTTTAGCGGGAGCCATCACGCCGAACACCGGGGAGCTGTTTTTT. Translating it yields CASSSLAGAITPNTGELFF.